This TCR beta chain was sequenced during a study of post-analysis software for immune sequencing data. Study background: Progressive-relapsing, secondary progressive and relapsing-remitting multiple sclerosis were among the disease courses included.

cDNA libraries of TCR beta carried unique molecular identifiers. T cells numbering about 0.9 to 11 million yielded 450,000 to 600,000 cDNA molecules. TCRdb reprocessed the PCR reads with MiXCR, giving one entry per CDR3 protein. This table holds 750,000 to 900,000 distinct CDR3 sequences, under 60% found once. With regard to this clonotype: Its target is not known.

The study's findings and limits: Those with multiple sclerosis, the patient group, showed significantly lower normalized Chao1 diversity than controls.

The specimen was blood. This TCR was sampled from a girl aged 5 to 17 with multiple sclerosis.

The CDR3 loop reads CTGAYEQYF. DNA for the CDR3: TGCACCGGCGCCTACGAGCAGTACTTC. The chain couples TRBV29-1 to TRBJ2-7, with no clear D. The CDR3 runs 9 residues. Germline V gene data show CDR1 as SQVTM and CDR2 as ANQGSEA.